Presented here are 17 T cell receptor beta chains from one specimen sequenced in a study of CD8 T cells in ankylosing spondylitis. TCRdb reprocessed the 5' RACE reads via MiXCR and lists one record per CDR3 protein. The data contain 250,000 or so distinct CDR3 sequences, over 15% of them seen just once; the ten biggest clones take up less than 35%. The sample was blood, either unsorted or a sorted T cell fraction (not recorded which). The receptors shown here come from a male donor with ankylosing spondylitis or in good health (not recorded which).

This clonotype was counted between two and nine times. V usage is TRBV4-1 and J usage is TRBJ2-5; 9 nucleotides match TRBD2. The CDR3 extends over 17 amino acids. Looked up from germline, CDR1 is MGHRA and CDR2 is YSYEKL. The J segment lost 5 bases and the V segment lost 4 bases, leaving 14 bases of the junction unmatched. The chain's CDR3 is CASSPLPIAGAYETQYF. CDR3 in DNA: TGCGCCAGCAGCCCTCTACCGATAGCGGGAGCGTATGAGACCCAGTACTTC.

The CDR3 is CASSSGEETQYF. The CDR3 DNA reads as TGTGCCAGCAGTAGCGGGGAAGAGACCCAGTACTTC. The rearrangement links TRBV2 to TRBJ2-5, with 7 bases identical to TRBD2. From germline, CDR1 is SNHLY and CDR2 FYNNEI. With V trimmed by 5 bases and J by 3 bases, 0 bases remained unmatched. CDR3 size: 12 residues.

A single count supports this clonotype. This clone may be a read error of a much larger clone one base away. The V call is TRBV20-1, the J call TRBJ2-7; the D gene is possibly TRBD2 (5 bases). The CDR3 loop spans 13 amino acids. CDR1 and CDR2 (germline): DFQATT, SNEGSKA (reference sequence). The chain's CDR3 is CSAVSGRAYERYF. CDR3 DNA sequence: TGCAGTGCCGTTTCGGGAAGGGCCTACGAGCGGTACTTC.

This clonotype was detected a few times. The chain combines TRBV7-9 with TRBJ2-1; D perhaps matches TRBD2 (6 bases). Germline V gene data show CDR1 as SEHNR and CDR2 as FQNEAQ (reference sequence). The CDR3 length is 16 residues. With 2 bases removed from V and 7 bases from J, the gap between germline ends came to 18 bases. The CDR3 spells CASSLYGGALGNEQFF. For the CDR3, the DNA is TGTGCCAGCAGCTTATACGGAGGGGCCTTGGGTAATGAGCAGTTCTTC.

This chain uses TRBV5-1 with TRBJ2-7; 9 positions match TRBD1. Germline V gene lookup returns CDR1 SGHRS and CDR2 YFSETQ. The CDR3 extends over 16 amino acids. V was pared by 4 bases and J by 3 bases, with 11 bases of the junction left unmatched. CDR3 nucleotide sequence: TGCGCCAGCAGCCCCACATGGACAGGGGAGATCTACGAGCAGTACTTC. This gives the protein CASSPTWTGEIYEQYF.

The table lists this clonotype with a few counts. The rearrangement links TRBV25-1 to TRBJ2-3; D gene ambiguous. Between the trimmed V and J ends, which lost 8 bases and 6 bases, there was a span of 6 bases. This CDR3 has 10 amino acids. Germline loops: CDR1 MGHDK, CDR2 SYGVNS. CDR3 amino acids: CASQSDTQYF. CDR3 coding DNA: TGTGCCAGCCAATCGGATACGCAGTATTTT.

This clonotype was seen repeatedly, ten times or more. V and J are TRBV18 and TRBJ2-7; no clear D. Germline CDR1 and CDR2: KGHSH and LQKENI. V lost 2 bases, J lost 4 bases, and 15 bases lay in between. The CDR3 covers 15 residues. The CDR3 DNA reads as TGTGCCAGCTCACCATCTGAGTACATGGGATACGAGCAGTACTTC. It yields the protein CASSPSEYMGYEQYF. Together with reference TRBV18 and TRBJ2-7, the CDR3 gives the full variable domain: NAGVMQNPRHLVRRRGQEARLRCSPMKGHSHVYWYRQLPEEGLKFMVYLQKENIIDESGMPKERFSAEFPKEGPSILRIQQVVRGDSAAYFCASSPSEYMGYEQYFGPGTRLTVT.

This clonotype showed up many times. This chain joins TRBV5-1 and TRBJ1-1; possible D gene TRBD1, 5 bases. The CDR3 extends over 14 amino acids. Germline assignment: CDR1 SGHRS and CDR2 YFSETQ. Between the trimmed V and J ends, which lost 1 base and 2 bases, there was a span of 9 bases. The CDR3 region is CASSLRGLNTEAFF. The CDR3 DNA is TGCGCCAGCAGCTTGAGGGGCCTAAACACTGAAGCTTTCTTT. The full variable domain, its missing parts supplied by reference TRBV5-1 and TRBJ1-1, is KAGVTQTPRYLIKTRGQQVTLSCSPISGHRSVSWYQQTPGQGLQFLFEYFSETQRNKGNFPGRFSGRQFSNSRSEMNVSTLELGDSALYLCASSLRGLNTEAFFGQGTRLTVV.

This clonotype was picked up a small number of times. This chain joins TRBV29-1 and TRBJ1-4; D gene unclear. CDR3 length: 13 amino acids. The V end was cut by 2 bases, the J end by 8 bases, with 12 bases between. Germline CDR1 is SQVTM and CDR2 is ANQGSEA. The CDR3 DNA reads TGCAGCGTTGAAAGCCTGAATGAGGAAAAACTGTTTTTT. This translates into CSVESLNEEKLFF.

The gene calls are TRBV4-1 and TRBJ2-7; the D gene could be TRBD1 or TRBD2 (6 bases each). The CDR3 spans 13 residues. Germline V gene data show CDR1 as MGHRA and CDR2 as YSYEKL. The V end was cut by 2 bases, the J end by 6 bases, with 11 bases between. CDR3 region: CASSQQGGSEQYF. CDR3 nucleotides: TGCGCCAGCAGCCAACAAGGGGGGTCCGAGCAGTACTTC.

This clonotype was recorded many times. One end of the junction fails to match germline, which may point to a read error. The V gene is TRBV4-3, the J gene TRBJ2-6; TRBD1 matches at 7 bases. The V gene's germline CDR1 is LGHNA and CDR2 YSLEER. The CDR3 runs 16 residues. DNA for the CDR3: TGCGCCAGCAGTCAAGACAGGGCATCTGGGGCCAACGTCCTGACTTTC. Translated: CASSQDRASGANVLTF.

V usage is TRBV6-1 and J usage is TRBJ2-7; 7 nucleotides align to TRBD2. Losses at the gene ends were 4 bases for V and 0 bases for J; bases not matched to a gene: 6. CDR1 is MNHNS and CDR2 is SASEGT in the germline V gene. There are 15 residues in the CDR3. In nucleotides, the CDR3 is TGTGCCAGCAGTGGGGGAGGGCTCCCCTCCTACGAGCAGTACTTC. Translated: CASSGGGLPSYEQYF.

The chain employs TRBV6-9 and TRBJ2-7; D tentatively reads TRBD1 or TRBD2 (5 bases each). This CDR3 contains 12 residues. Germline CDR1 reads MNHGY; CDR2 reads SVAAGI. The V end lost 8 bases, the J end lost 1 base, and 9 bases lay between the germline ends. The CDR3 sequence: CASRGISYEQYF. In DNA, the CDR3 is TGTGCCAGCCGGGGCATATCCTACGAGCAGTACTTC.

This clonotype was seen more than once but under ten times. This chain joins TRBV9 and TRBJ2-6; no definite D call. CDR1 SGDLS and CDR2 YYNGEE come from the germline V gene. V gave up 4 bases and J gave up 0 bases, with 11 bases separating them. This CDR3 comprises 16 residues. The CDR3 protein is CASSPGRNSGANVLTF. DNA for the CDR3: TGTGCCAGCAGCCCCGGACGGAACTCTGGGGCCAACGTCCTGACTTTC.

This clonotype has at least ten counts. V and J are TRBV20-1 and TRBJ2-7; 8 bases are shared with TRBD1. The CDR3 runs 16 residues. J lost 3 bases, V lost 1 base, and 11 bases had no gene match. Germline V gene lookup returns CDR1 DFQATT and CDR2 SNEGSKA (reference sequence). DNA of the CDR3: TGCAGTGCTAGAGCCCCCACAGGGGGTCCCTTCTACGAGCAGTACTTC. Translation gives CSARAPTGGPFYEQYF.

V usage is TRBV19 and J usage is TRBJ1-2; 11 bases are shared with TRBD1. The CDR3 is made up of 15 amino acids. Germline trimming cut 6 bases from V and 1 base from J; bases unmatched to any gene: 4. Germline V gives CDR1 LNHDA, CDR2 SQIVND (reference sequence). CDR3 region: CASSGQGALNYGYTF. Here the CDR3 DNA reads TGTGCCAGTAGCGGACAGGGGGCGCTTAACTATGGCTACACCTTC.

J is TRBJ2-2 and V is TRBV5-1, with a tentative D call TRBD1 (5 bases). Trimming took 1 base from V and 2 from J, leaving 9 bases between them. From germline, CDR1 is SGHRS and CDR2 YFSETQ. The CDR3 contains 15 residues. This CDR3 reads CASSLPGLNTGELFF. The CDR3 coding sequence is TGCGCCAGCAGCTTGCCAGGGCTTAACACCGGGGAGCTGTTTTTT.